The 5 T cell receptor beta chains reported below all come from one sample, sequenced in a study of T cell changes during pregnancy in multiple sclerosis. Profiled with immunoSEQ multiplex PCR; TCRdb holds only in-frame clones, not every one. The sample includes about 60,000 clones, about 90% seen only once; the top ten take roughly 2.3%. This specimen consisted of peripheral blood, obtained in the first trimester of pregnancy. The receptors derive from a female donor with multiple sclerosis, enrolled in a pregnancy study.

The CDR3 loop is CASSQGHQGATGTEAFF. Written as DNA, the CDR3 is TGCGCCAGCAGCCAGGGACATCAGGGGGCTACGGGCACTGAAGCTTTCTTT. This chain uses TRBV5-1 with TRBJ1-1; TRBD1 agrees at 8 bases. The CDR3 is made up of 17 amino acids. Germline V CDR1 and CDR2: SGHRS, YFSETQ. V lost 4 bases, J lost 4 bases, and 15 bases stayed unmatched.

The rearrangement links TRBV19 to TRBJ2-7; 8 nucleotides line up with TRBD2. From germline, CDR1 is LNHDA and CDR2 SQIVND (reference sequence). V lost 1 base, J lost 3 bases, and 5 bases stayed unmatched. The CDR3 runs 15 residues. CDR3 loop: CASSIASGRGYEQYF. The CDR3 DNA follows: TGTGCCAGTAGTATAGCGAGCGGGAGAGGCTACGAGCAGTACTTC.

The chain recombines TRBV4-3 with TRBJ2-5; the D is unclear. V was pared by 4 bases and J by 4 bases, with 13 bases between. Looked up from germline, CDR1 is LGHNA and CDR2 is YSLEER. CDR3 size: 14 residues. This CDR3 is CASSLLGGGETQYF. CDR3 bases: TGCGCCAGCAGCCTCCTAGGCGGCGGAGAGACCCAGTACTTC.

The chain employs TRBV29-1 and TRBJ2-5; 9 bases are shared with TRBD1. Trimming took 6 bases from V and 4 from J; bases not matched to a gene: 6. Germline CDR1 is SQVTM and CDR2 is ANQGSEA. This CDR3 region has 13 residues. Written as DNA, the CDR3 is TGCAGCGTGTCGACAGGGGGGTCAGAGACCCAGTACTTC. Residues: CSVSTGGSETQYF. The full variable domain, its missing parts supplied by reference TRBV29-1 and TRBJ2-5, is SAVISQKPSRDICQRGTSLTIQCQVDSQVTMMFWYRQQPGQSLTLIATANQGSEATYESGFVIDKFPISRPNLTFSTLTVSNMSPEDSSIYLCSVSTGGSETQYFGPGTRLLVL.

This clone was seen a few times. This sequence joins TRBV11-3 and TRBJ2-1; TRBD2 is a possible D gene (6 bases). Trimming removed 2 bases at V and 7 bases at J, with 15 bases between. CDR1 and CDR2 from the germline V gene are SGHNT and YENEEA. The CDR3 length is 15 residues. The CDR3 DNA follows: TGTGCCAGCAGCTTACGAGGGAGTGGGGGGAATGAGCAGTTCTTC. Translating it yields CASSLRGSGGNEQFF.